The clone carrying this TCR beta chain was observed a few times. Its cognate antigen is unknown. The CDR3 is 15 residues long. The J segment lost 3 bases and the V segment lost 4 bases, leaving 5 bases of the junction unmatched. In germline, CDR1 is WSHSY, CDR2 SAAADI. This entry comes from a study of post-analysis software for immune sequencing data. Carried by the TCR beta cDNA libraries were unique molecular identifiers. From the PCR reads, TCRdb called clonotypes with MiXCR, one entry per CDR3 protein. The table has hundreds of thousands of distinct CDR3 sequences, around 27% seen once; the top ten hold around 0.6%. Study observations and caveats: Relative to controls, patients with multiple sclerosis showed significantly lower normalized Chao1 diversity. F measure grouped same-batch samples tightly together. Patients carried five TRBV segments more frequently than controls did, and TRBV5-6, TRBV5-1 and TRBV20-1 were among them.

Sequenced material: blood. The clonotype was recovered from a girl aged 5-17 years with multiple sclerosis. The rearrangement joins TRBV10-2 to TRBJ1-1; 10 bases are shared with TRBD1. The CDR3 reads CASSVAGTGDTEAFF. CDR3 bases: TGCGCCAGCAGTGTAGCCGGGACAGGGGACACTGAAGCTTTCTTT.